What follows describes a single TCR beta chain. Antigen specificity is unknown. The authors amplified TCR beta CDR3 regions from RNA transcripts. First-round RT-PCR relied on HTBI primers, and a second-round multiplex PCR came next. TCRdb independently ran MiXCR on the multiplex PCR reads; one entry per CDR3 protein. The sample contains some 750,000 distinct CDR3 sequences, roughly two fifths of which appear only once. This sample was included in a study of Graves' ophthalmopathy and Graves' hyperthyroidism. As for the study in general: Peripheral blood collection took place at initial diagnosis, before any treatment. Overall study findings and caveats: Blood samples also showed most expanded thyroid clonotypes exceeding 0.001 frequency.

Germline CDR1 MGHDK, CDR2 SYGVNS. The CDR3 is 15 residues long. Between the trimmed V and J ends, which lost 5 bases and 1 base, there was a span of 14 bases. Other autoimmune diseases, uncontrolled infections, pregnancy and lactation each led to patient exclusion. The evidence that diagnosis relied on was clinical symptoms, serum thyroxine, TRAb, thyroid ultrasound and orbital computed tomography. Sequenced sample: peripheral blood. The receptor's source is an adult man with Graves' ophthalmopathy. V and J are TRBV25-1 and TRBJ1-1; possible D gene TRBD1, 5 bases. This CDR3 reads CASSSPKDRNTEAFF. The CDR3 DNA sequence: TGTGCCAGCAGTTCCCCTAAAGACAGGAACACTGAAGCTTTCTTT.